Each of the 14 T cell receptor beta chains below was sequenced from the same sample in a study of blood T cell repertoires in COVID-19 (dated by TCRdb to the early 2020s). Library preparation employed the immunoSEQ multiplex PCR assay. TCRdb took over this immuneACCESS table, retaining in-frame rearrangements with V and J assigned. Such tables are incomplete; in checked studies, under half of the missing clones stem from an unresolved V gene, and the remainder is unexplained. The sample yields 130,000 to 150,000 clones; roughly 80% were counted once. 6.2% of the sample is held by the ten biggest clonotypes. The sample taken for sequencing was PBMCs or T cells enriched from blood (not recorded which). These receptors all stem from a woman aged 40 to 49 who had recovered from COVID-19.

The genes are TRBV4-1 and TRBJ2-5; 11 nucleotides line up with TRBD2. With 6 bases clipped from V and 1 base from J, the junction kept 16 bases outside the gene matches. Germline values: CDR1 MGHRA, CDR2 YSYEKL. CDR3 size: 19 residues. The CDR3 nucleotides are TGCGCCAGCAGACTACCCCGGACTAGCGGGCGGAATCCCCAAGAGACCCAGTACTTC. Its protein is CASRLPRTSGRNPQETQYF.

This clone was seen a single time. V is TRBV29-1 and J is TRBJ2-1; possibly TRBD2 for D (6 bases). Germline CDR1 and CDR2: SQVTM and ANQGSEA. This CDR3 spans 12 amino acids. Trimming shortened V by 4 bases and J by 7 bases, and 11 bases separated the two germline ends. CDR3 residues: CSVVRERNEQFF. The CDR3 region has the DNA TGCAGCGTTGTCCGGGAGCGAAATGAGCAGTTCTTC.

This chain uses TRBV20-1 with TRBJ1-2; D remains unclear. The length of the CDR3 is 11 residues. The germline V gene encodes CDR1 DFQATT and CDR2 SNEGSKA (reference sequence). V was pared by 6 bases and J by 7 bases, with 12 bases between. DNA for the CDR3: TGCAGTGCCTTTTATCAGGTTGGCTACACCTTC. This sequence encodes CSAFYQVGYTF.

J is TRBJ2-7 and V is TRBV7-9; TRBD2 agrees at 7 bases. This CDR3 comprises 15 residues. Germline trimming cut 5 bases from V and 5 bases from J; bases unmatched to any gene: 12. Per the germline V gene, CDR1 is SEHNR and CDR2 is FQNEAQ (reference sequence). CDR3 amino acids: CASSAQGGPLHEQYF. CDR3 DNA sequence: TGTGCCAGCAGCGCCCAGGGAGGGCCCCTGCACGAGCAGTACTTC.

This sequence joins TRBV3-1 (or the pseudogene TRBV3-2) and TRBJ1-1; 8 nucleotides align to TRBD1. CDR1 and CDR2 from the germline V gene are LGHDT and YNNKEL (reference sequence). The CDR3 has 14 residues. Losses at the gene ends were 1 base for V and 4 bases for J; bases not matched to a gene: 2. In DNA, the CDR3 is TGTGCCAGCAGCCAAGGACAGGGGATCACTGAAGCTTTCTTT. Amino acid sequence: CASSQGQGITEAFF.

The chain combines TRBV4-1 with TRBJ2-1; tentative D call: TRBD2 (5 bases). The CDR3 totals 16 residues. V was shortened by 1 base and J by 4 bases, with 14 bases between the two germline ends. Germline V gene lookup returns CDR1 MGHRA and CDR2 YSYEKL. For the CDR3, the DNA is TGCGCCAGCAGCCAAGGGGTGGTAGCGAGTTACAATGAGCAGTTCTTC. Residues: CASSQGVVASYNEQFF.

The J gene is TRBJ1-1, the V gene TRBV18, with D perhaps TRBD1 (6 bases). The CDR3 is made up of 16 amino acids. Germline V gene sequence: CDR1 KGHSH, CDR2 LQKENI. Trimming removed 1 base at V and 1 base at J, with 13 bases between. The CDR3 sequence is CASSPRSNRANTEAFF. Written as DNA, the CDR3 is TGTGCCAGCTCACCACGATCGAACAGGGCGAACACTGAAGCTTTCTTT.

The V gene is TRBV7-9, the J gene TRBJ2-3; unclear D gene. The germline V and J ends were trimmed by 7 bases and 5 bases, with 7 bases remaining between them. Germline-derived CDR1 and CDR2 are SEHNR and FQNEAQ (reference sequence). The CDR3 extends over 11 amino acids. CDR3: CASTNGDTQYF. CDR3 nucleotides: TGTGCCAGCACCAACGGAGATACGCAGTATTTT.

The gene calls are TRBV27 and TRBJ2-7; 9 positions agree with TRBD2. V lost 8 bases, J lost 2 bases, and 10 bases stayed unmatched. CDR1 MNHEY and CDR2 SMNVEV come from the germline V gene (reference sequence). The CDR3 covers 15 residues. As DNA, the CDR3 is TGTGCCAGCGCTATGCGGGCTAGCGGGACCTACGAGCAGTACTTC. Its translation: CASAMRASGTYEQYF.

This clone has a single count. The chain couples TRBV19 to TRBJ1-2, with 7 bases aligning to TRBD1. The CDR3 spans 16 residues. V was pared by 1 base and J by 4 bases, with 9 bases of the junction left unmatched. The germline CDR1 and CDR2 sequences are LNHDA and SQIVND (reference sequence). CDR3 nucleotides: TGTGCCAGTAGTATAGCGGTGCCGGACAGGTTCTATGGCTACACCTTC. Amino acids: CASSIAVPDRFYGYTF.

This chain links TRBV4-1 with TRBJ2-2; 7 positions match TRBD2. This CDR3 is 15 amino acids long. The germline CDR1 and CDR2 sequences are MGHRA and YSYEKL. With 2 bases clipped from V and 2 bases from J, the junction kept 2 bases outside the gene matches. CDR3 residues: CASSQTSVNTGELFF. In DNA, the CDR3 is TGCGCCAGCAGCCAAACTAGCGTAAACACCGGGGAGCTGTTTTTT.

The CDR3 bases are TGTGCCAGCAGTGACGGGGCCAGGGGTCATAGCAATCAGCCCCAGCATTTT. Protein product: CASSDGARGHSNQPQHF. The chain joins TRBV6-4 to TRBJ1-5, with D maybe TRBD1 (6 bases). Germline V gene lookup returns CDR1 MRHNA and CDR2 SNTAGT. V lost 2 bases and J 0 bases, leaving 14 bases between the germline ends. The CDR3 runs to 17 residues.

The CDR3 loop is CASSFRDRDYGYTF. The CDR3 DNA reads as TGCGCCAGCAGCTTCCGGGACAGGGACTATGGCTACACCTTC. The chain recombines TRBV5-1 with TRBJ1-2, with 9 bases identical to TRBD1. This CDR3 is 14 amino acids long. CDR1 is SGHRS, CDR2 YFSETQ, per germline. J gave up 3 bases and V 2 bases, and 2 bases lay outside the gene matches.

The genes are TRBV30 and TRBJ2-1; 10 nucleotides match TRBD2. There are 16 residues in the CDR3. Germline values: CDR1 GTSNPN, CDR2 SVGIG (reference sequence). The trim removed 2 bases at V and 7 bases at J, leaving 11 bases unmatched. The CDR3 sequence is CAWSPLGLAVWNEQFF. CDR3 DNA sequence: TGTGCCTGGAGTCCTCTCGGACTAGCGGTTTGGAATGAGCAGTTCTTC.